Following are 14 T cell receptor beta chains from one sample sequenced in a study of blood T cells in healthy people across ages. PCR was performed a second time for about 7 to 12 cycles using a sample-barcoded 5' primer and a J-beta primer mix. Each CDR3 protein is one row after TCRdb ran MiXCR on the 5' RACE reads. The sample comprises approximately 1.5 million distinct CDR3 sequences, about 42% of which are singletons, and over 3.5% rests with the top ten. Sequencing was carried out using blood. These receptors were collected from a woman aged 18-29 years in good health.

This clonotype was counted a few times. This sequence joins TRBV24-1 and TRBJ2-3; either TRBD1 or TRBD2 may supply D (6 bases each). Trimming cost V 4 bases and J 2 bases, with 9 bases left between them. The CDR3 sequence is 14 residues long. Germline V gene sequence: CDR1 KGHDR, CDR2 SFDVKD. Here the CDR3 DNA reads TGTGCCACCAGTGACCGGGGGCCCACAGATACGCAGTATTTT. It translates to CATSDRGPTDTQYF.

In regard to this clonotype: A junction boundary mismatches the germline segment, possibly from a read error. The chain is built from TRBV11-2 and TRBJ2-7, with D perhaps TRBD1 or TRBD2 (6 bases each). Looked up from germline, CDR1 is SGHAT and CDR2 is FQNNGV. CDR3 size: 17 residues. CDR3 region: CTSSSSPKGGTPYEQYF. The CDR3 region has the DNA TGTACCAGCAGCTCTTCTCCGAAGGGCGGGACACCCTACGAGCAGTACTTC.

Details on this clonotype: With a much larger clone just one base away, this may be a read error. The chain recombines TRBV20-1 with TRBJ2-7; a possible D gene is TRBD2 (5 bases). From germline, CDR1 is DFQATT and CDR2 SNEGSKA (reference sequence). The CDR3 has 13 residues. V shed 2 bases and J shed 3 bases, with 11 bases lying between them. The chain's CDR3 is CSARPGSFYEQYF. In DNA form, the CDR3 reads TGCAGTGCTAGACCGGGGAGCTTCTACGAGCAGTACTTC.

This clonotype has just a few counts. V usage is TRBV20-1 and J usage is TRBJ2-3; no clear D gene. The V and J ends lost 3 bases and 2 bases respectively, with 15 bases between them. The CDR3 spans 15 residues. CDR1 is DFQATT and CDR2 is SNEGSKA in the germline V gene (reference sequence). CDR3 in DNA: TGCAGTGCTAGCGGTCGCGGATTAGACACAGATACGCAGTATTTT. This encodes CSASGRGLDTDTQYF.

This clonotype has a handful of counts. The chain links TRBV19 to TRBJ2-4; tentative D call: TRBD1 (7 bases). Trimming pared 3 bases from V and 7 bases from J, leaving 22 bases between. The CDR3 runs to 17 residues. The V gene's germline CDR1 is LNHDA and CDR2 SQIVND (reference sequence). CDR3 loop: CASSIPAGGGGSNIQYF. DNA for the CDR3: TGTGCCAGTAGTATCCCCGCGGGTGGAGGGGGCAGCAACATTCAGTACTTC. The full variable domain, in which reference TRBV19 and TRBJ2-4 provide the parts outside the CDR3, is DGGITQSPKYLFRKEGQNVTLSCEQNLNHDAMYWYRQDPGQGLRLIYYSQIVNDFQKGDIAEGYSVSREKKESFPLTVTSAQKNPTAFYLCASSIPAGGGGSNIQYFGAGTRLSVL.

This clonotype was recorded at least ten times. J is TRBJ1-2 and V is TRBV7-2, with 7 nucleotides matching TRBD1. This CDR3 region has 17 residues. Germline-derived CDR1 and CDR2 are SGHTA and FQGNSA. J gave up 1 base and V 6 bases, and 14 bases lay outside the gene matches. CDR3 residues: CASSSVGGKNFNYGYTF. For the CDR3, the DNA is TGTGCCAGCAGTTCGGTAGGGGGCAAGAATTTTAACTATGGCTACACCTTC.

This clonotype was seen more than once but under ten times. The chain joins TRBV6-5 to TRBJ2-3; 11 nucleotides match TRBD2. The CDR3 sequence is 18 residues long. Germline values: CDR1 MNHEY, CDR2 SVGAGI. V was pared by 4 bases and J by 0 bases, with 9 bases of the junction left unmatched. In DNA, the CDR3 is TGTGCCAGCAGTTCGGTGGCTAGCGGGGGGTTTAGCACAGATACGCAGTATTTT. Translated: CASSSVASGGFSTDTQYF.

The chain recombines TRBV18 with TRBJ2-4; tentative D call: TRBD1 (7 bases). The V gene's germline CDR1 is KGHSH and CDR2 LQKENI. The CDR3 totals 15 residues. The V gene lost 0 bases and the J gene lost 3 bases, with 9 bases spanning the gap. The CDR3 DNA reads TGTGCCAGCTCACCACCTCAGGGGGGCAAAAACATTCAGTACTTC. This gives the protein CASSPPQGGKNIQYF.

The chain employs TRBV12-3 or TRBV12-4 and TRBJ2-7; D not resolved. The CDR3 sequence is 14 residues long. Trimming left V 5 bases short and J 6 bases short, with 17 bases between. CDR3 bases: TGTGCCAGCAGTCCCCGTATTAACACGGGCGAGCAGTACTTC. Amino acid sequence: CASSPRINTGEQYF.

Only one count was recorded for this clonotype. The rearrangement joins TRBV7-2 to TRBJ1-3; D is uncertain. This CDR3 spans 15 amino acids. The germline gives CDR1 SGHTA, CDR2 FQGNSA. V shed 5 bases and J shed 0 bases, with 11 bases lying between them. CDR3 in DNA: TGTGCCAGCAGCATGGGTCCTGGCTCTGGAAACACCATATATTTT. This codes for CASSMGPGSGNTIYF.

The CDR3 DNA reads TGCGCCAGCAGCCGGGACAGAAGCTCCTACAATGAGCAGTACTTC. This gives the protein CASSRDRSSYNEQYF. The rearrangement joins TRBV5-1 to TRBJ2-1, with 7 nucleotides matching TRBD1. The DNA end favors TRBJ2-7, so the J call may be wrong. CDR3 length: 15 residues. Germline V gene sequence: CDR1 SGHRS, CDR2 YFSETQ.

This clonotype has only a few counts. This chain uses TRBV4-3 with TRBJ1-1; TRBD1 agrees at 7 bases. V lost 3 bases and J lost 4; bases outside the gene matches: 8. Germline V CDR1 and CDR2: LGHNA, YSLEER. CDR3 length: 15 residues. CDR3 amino acids: CASSQQQGPGTEAFF. For the CDR3, the DNA is TGCGCCAGCAGCCAGCAACAGGGGCCGGGCACTGAAGCTTTCTTT.

The chain carries TRBV29-1 and TRBJ1-1; a weak D match, TRBD1 (6 bases). Trimming removed 6 bases at V and 3 bases at J, with 14 bases between. The CDR3 covers 13 residues. CDR1 is SQVTM, CDR2 ANQGSEA, per germline. The CDR3 nucleotides are TGCAGCGTGAAACAGGGAGACGACACTGAAGCTTTCTTT. Its translation is CSVKQGDDTEAFF.

This clonotype was observed a few times. J is TRBJ2-1 and V is TRBV9; D not resolved. This CDR3 is 12 amino acids long. Germline V gene data show CDR1 as SGDLS and CDR2 as YYNGEE. V shed 0 bases and J shed 9 bases, with 7 bases lying between them. In DNA form, the CDR3 reads TGTGCCAGCAGCGTAGCTAGTCGTGAGCAGTTCTTC. This encodes CASSVASREQFF.